The clone carrying this T cell receptor beta chain appeared a few times. Its target is not known. The data were taken from a study of PD-1 blockade in classical Hodgkin lymphoma. Looking at the study overall: The study gave patients nivolumab 3 mg/kg intravenously every 2 weeks.

Study-level points and caveats: Relative to healthy donors, newly diagnosed patients reportedly had lower baseline TCR diversity, which was reported as lower still in relapsed/refractory patients. Although disease activity or prior therapy may be involved, causes of the repertoire differences remain undefined.

Relapse was seen in all patients after autologous stem cell transplantation, and brentuximab vedotin exposure was variable. The patients, who had relapsed/refractory classical Hodgkin lymphoma, achieved best responses of complete response, partial response or progressive disease. Here immunoSEQ multiplex PCR was the method, and the copy in TCRdb shows in-frame clones only, minus some. The sample consists of 25,000 to 30,000 clones, 67% of them appearing once. The sample in question was peripheral blood mononuclear cells (PBMCs), obtained before the second cycle of nivolumab. The sequence was collected from a human donor with classical Hodgkin lymphoma.

DNA of the CDR3: TGCGCCAGCCTTAGGGCAGGGTTCGGCGGGGAGCTGTTTTTT. Encoded protein: CASLRAGFGGELFF. The chain combines TRBV10-2 with TRBJ2-2, with D perhaps matching TRBD1 (5 bases). The CDR3 is 14 amino acids. Germline CDR1 WSHSY, CDR2 SAAADI. V lost 8 bases to trimming and J lost 7 bases, with 17 bases between them.